These T cell receptor beta chains were read from a single sample in a study of blood T cells in healthy people across ages. TCRdb re-called the 5' RACE reads through MiXCR, storing one row per CDR3 protein. The sample yields more than 800,000 distinct CDR3 sequences, about 28% seen once. The sample comprised blood. The receptors were gathered from a woman of 80 years or more in good health. Both conserved end residues are part of each CDR3.

v_gene	j_gene	CDR3aa
TRBV7-9	TRBJ2-6	CASSSTLRDRETGANVLTF
TRBV12-3/TRBV12-4	TRBJ2-7	CASSFYYEQYF
TRBV4-1	TRBJ2-1	CASSQDRASYNEQFF
TRBV10-3	TRBJ1-1	CTIRGTVINTEAFF
TRBV7-2	TRBJ1-3	CASSLEGGGGNTIYF
TRBV5-1	TRBJ1-6	CASSYKQDSPLHF
TRBV28	TRBJ1-1	CASSPRQGWTEAFF
TRBV12-3/TRBV12-4	TRBJ2-5	CASTPGGRETQYF
TRBV11-2	TRBJ2-3	CASSSGGLAGDTQYF
TRBV29-1	TRBJ2-3	CSVLGQATDTQYF
TRBV27	TRBJ2-1	CASSPKPGLPPDEQFF
TRBV5-1	TRBJ2-2	CASSSMGQGAGELFF
TRBV20-1	TRBJ2-7	CSAFRLAGIYEQYF
TRBV5-1	TRBJ2-2	CASSLQGPTGELFF
TRBV28	TRBJ2-7	CASRMTSSYEQYF
TRBV6-2/TRBV6-3	TRBJ2-7	CASGGDRGLPYEQYF
TRBV12-3/TRBV12-4	TRBJ1-1	CASSLRTGNTEAFF
TRBV12-3/TRBV12-4	TRBJ2-1	CASRPMAGGQDEQFF
TRBV10-1	TRBJ2-3	CASSESGTGRLDTQYF
TRBV20-1	TRBJ1-2	CSASAINYGYTF
TRBV18	TRBJ2-5	CASHIGIQETQYF
TRBV5-6	TRBJ1-1	CASSSQGARTEAFF
TRBV7-2	TRBJ1-6	CASSLNRGGTPLHF
TRBV7-2	TRBJ2-3	CASSLYRLAGTPADTQYF
TRBV6-5	TRBJ1-1	CASRIRSGRNTEAFF
TRBV7-9	TRBJ2-7	CASRREVGSEQYF
TRBV30	TRBJ1-2	CAWSEGHNYGYTF
TRBV3-1	TRBJ2-1	CASSQDPGGVGEQFF
TRBV6-5	TRBJ2-7	CASSYSGGPRAYEQYF
TRBV20-1	TRBJ2-3	CSARVAGLPDTQYF
TRBV7-9	TRBJ2-1	CASSIWTSGRIIEQVF